The present T cell receptor beta chain was sequenced within a study of cytomegalovirus exposure and HLA in healthy donors. Findings and limits, study-wide: Analyzed later, most CMV-associated TCR beta chains appeared HLA-restricted. Among the most significant clusters, several appeared linked to common viral pathogens in a later analysis. In a later analysis, specific HLA alleles were associated with about 18,000 TCR beta sequences at a 0.05 false discovery rate.

Germline V gene sequence: CDR1 SGHDN, CDR2 FVKESK. V lost 2 bases and J 3 bases, leaving 11 bases between the germline ends. The CDR3 consists of 14 residues. 13 Jbeta primers and 60 Vbeta primers were used for the PCR. Libraries were prepared by immunoSEQ multiplex PCR; TCRdb keeps only in-frame clonotypes and omits some of them. This table holds 150,000 to 250,000 clones, roughly four fifths found once. As concerns this clone: Its antigen remains unknown.

The chain recombines TRBV14 with TRBJ2-7, with D possibly matching TRBD2 (7 bases). This TCR was recovered from a boy under 10 years old in good health and CMV-seronegative. Sequenced sample: PBMCs. CDR3 loop: CASSQRGAIYEQYF. For the CDR3, the DNA is TGTGCCAGCAGCCAACGGGGGGCAATCTACGAGCAGTACTTC.